The 28 T cell receptor beta chains in this list originate from one sample, sequenced in a study of identical twins. TCRdb independently ran MiXCR on the 5' RACE reads; one entry per CDR3 protein. Of roughly 750,000 distinct CDR3 sequences in the sample, 21% were seen once. The sample also formed part of further work on T cells expressing NK-cell markers.

The material sequenced was PBMCs. The receptors here all came from a woman aged 18-35 years in good health.

V is TRBV24-1 and J is TRBJ2-3; D call uncertain. Trimming pared 4 bases from V and 2 bases from J, leaving 6 bases between. The CDR3 is 13 amino acids. Germline assignment: CDR1 KGHDR and CDR2 SFDVKD. The CDR3 bases are TGTGCCACCAGTGAACCCATCACAGATACGCAGTATTTT. It yields the protein CATSEPITDTQYF.

V usage is TRBV29-1 and J usage is TRBJ2-7; D gene uncertain. The V gene lost 8 bases and the J gene lost 7 bases, with 18 bases spanning the gap. This CDR3 region has 12 residues. Germline values: CDR1 SQVTM, CDR2 ANQGSEA. CDR3 nucleotide sequence: TGCAGCACCCTAGGACGGCGTACGGAGCAGTACTTC. This codes for CSTLGRRTEQYF.

The rearrangement joins TRBV6-4 to TRBJ1-1, with 10 bases that match TRBD1. The CDR3 length is 14 residues. Germline CDR1 MRHNA, CDR2 SNTAGT. J gave up 11 bases and V 6 bases, and 12 bases lay outside the gene matches. CDR3 in DNA: TGTGCCAGCAGGACGGACAGGGGGGATCTCGTGGCTTTCTTT. Translated: CASRTDRGDLVAFF.

In its sample, this clonotype was seen a few times. This chain joins TRBV20-1 and TRBJ1-1, with a possible D match to TRBD1 (5 bases). Germline V gives CDR1 DFQATT, CDR2 SNEGSKA (reference sequence). This CDR3 has 14 residues. Trimming stripped 4 bases from V and 1 base from J, with 13 bases between. CDR3 residues: CSANVITGNTEAFF. The DNA of the CDR3 is TGCAGTGCTAATGTTATCACAGGGAACACTGAAGCTTTCTTT.

This clonotype was seen at least ten times. The chain combines TRBV9 with TRBJ2-5; D remains unclear. V was trimmed by 0 bases and J by 5 bases, leaving 11 bases between them. Germline V lookup: CDR1 SGDLS, CDR2 YYNGEE. CDR3 length: 14 amino acids. The CDR3, as DNA: TGTGCCAGCAGCGTAGGACAAGGCTGGGAGACCCAGTACTTC. Protein sequence: CASSVGQGWETQYF.

The chain is built from TRBV13 and TRBJ2-7; D is unresolved. Trimming took 5 bases from V and 6 from J, leaving 14 bases between them. This CDR3 has 13 amino acids. Germline assignment: CDR1 PRHDT and CDR2 FYEKMQ (reference sequence). In DNA, the CDR3 is TGTGCCAGCAGCATGGTGTCCCTCCGCGAGCAGTACTTC. Protein product: CASSMVSLREQYF.

This rearrangement joins TRBV12-3 or TRBV12-4 to TRBJ2-7, with TRBD2 identical over 9 bases. The V and J ends lost 6 bases and 0 bases, in that order; junction bases with no gene match: 9. CDR3 length: 16 amino acids. The CDR3 reads CASSPRSGGPSYEQYF. The CDR3 nucleotides are TGTGCCAGCAGCCCCCGCAGCGGGGGGCCCTCCTACGAGCAGTACTTC.

This clonotype has only a few counts. Just one base apart from a much larger clone, this may be a read error. The chain recombines TRBV12-3 or TRBV12-4 with TRBJ1-2; D is undetermined. Trimming cost V 3 bases and J 0 bases, with 5 bases left between them. The CDR3 is 13 amino acids. As DNA, the CDR3 is TGTGCCAGCAGTTTCGGCCCTAACTATGGCTACACCTTC. Translated, it gives CASSFGPNYGYTF.

V is TRBV5-1 and J is TRBJ1-1; D is possibly TRBD1 (6 bases). Trimming took off 3 bases at V and 1 base at J, with 10 bases between the two ends. The CDR3 runs 14 residues. Germline CDR1 reads SGHRS; CDR2 reads YFSETQ. Here the CDR3 reads CASSSRQANTEAFF. DNA of the CDR3: TGCGCCAGCAGCTCACGACAGGCGAACACTGAAGCTTTCTTT.

This clonotype was seen more than once but under ten times. V is TRBV10-1 and J is TRBJ2-1; perhaps TRBD2 as D (6 bases). CDR3 length equals 14 residues. Germline CDR1 reads WNHNN; CDR2 reads SYGVQD (reference sequence). V gave up 4 bases and J gave up 1 base, with 8 bases separating them. CDR3 nucleotides: TGCGCCAGCAGTGGGGACTTGTCCTACAATGAGCAGTTCTTC. Translation: CASSGDLSYNEQFF.

The sample holds a few counts of this clonotype. The gene calls are TRBV2 and TRBJ1-5; a weak D match, TRBD1 (5 bases). Trimming took off 0 bases at V and 7 bases at J, with 13 bases between the two ends. This CDR3 region has 15 residues. Germline V CDR1 and CDR2: SNHLY, FYNNEI. CDR3 sequence reads: CASSEASGIRQPQHF. The CDR3 DNA reads as TGTGCCAGCAGTGAAGCGTCAGGGATTCGGCAGCCCCAGCATTTT.

This clonotype appeared a single time. The chain joins TRBV20-1 to TRBJ2-1, with 10 bases aligning to TRBD2. The V and J ends lost 0 bases and 10 bases, in that order; junction bases with no gene match: 6. CDR3 length: 14 amino acids. The germline CDR1 and CDR2 sequences are DFQATT and SNEGSKA (reference sequence). This chain's CDR3 is CSARDPAGGREQFF. The DNA for the CDR3 is TGCAGTGCTAGAGATCCAGCGGGAGGGCGAGAGCAGTTCTTC.

This clonotype was observed a few times. V is TRBV9 and J is TRBJ2-5; no clear D. The V end lost 0 bases, the J end lost 1 base, and 7 bases lay between the germline ends. Germline V gene sequence: CDR1 SGDLS, CDR2 YYNGEE. CDR3 size: 14 residues. The CDR3 loop reads CASSVGAPQETQYF. DNA for the CDR3: TGTGCCAGCAGCGTAGGGGCGCCCCAAGAGACCCAGTACTTC.

The V and J genes are TRBV5-5 and TRBJ2-7, with 7 nucleotides matching TRBD2. CDR3 length equals 15 residues. Germline-derived CDR1 and CDR2 are SGHKS and YYEKEE (reference sequence). Trimming cost V 6 bases and J 3 bases; bases outside gene matches: 12. The CDR3 coding sequence is TGTGCCAGCACCCCGGGGGGAGCGGCTATCTACGAGCAGTACTTC. Protein: CASTPGGAAIYEQYF.

This clonotype was observed many times. The CDR3: CSAPLRQGSGDTQYF. For the CDR3, the DNA is TGCAGTGCACCTCTAAGACAGGGGTCGGGAGATACGCAGTATTTT. The chain employs TRBV20-1 and TRBJ2-3; 8 bases match TRBD1. V dropped 6 bases and J dropped 5; count of bases not matched to a gene: 13. Germline V CDR1 and CDR2: DFQATT, SNEGSKA (reference sequence). This CDR3 region has 15 residues.

The gene calls are TRBV5-1 and TRBJ2-2; no clear D. Germline lookup yields CDR1 SGHRS and CDR2 YFSETQ. This CDR3 comprises 16 residues. Trimming pared 4 bases from V and 3 bases from J, leaving 16 bases between. The CDR3 region is CASSPERPKYTGELFF. For the CDR3, the DNA is TGCGCCAGCAGCCCTGAGCGACCCAAATACACCGGGGAGCTGTTTTTT.

The chain carries TRBV20-1 and TRBJ2-1; D may match TRBD1 or TRBD2 (5 bases each). The CDR3 consists of 15 residues. CDR1 is DFQATT, CDR2 SNEGSKA, per germline (reference sequence). Trimming pared 4 bases from V and 7 bases from J, leaving 20 bases between. The CDR3 sequence is CSANRAEGALNEQFF. CDR3 nucleotides: TGCAGTGCTAATCGAGCGGAAGGGGCTCTAAATGAGCAGTTCTTC.

The V call is TRBV7-9, the J call TRBJ2-3, with 10 bases matching TRBD1. Germline V CDR1 and CDR2: SEHNR, FQNEAQ (reference sequence). The CDR3 length is 17 residues. J lost 2 bases, V lost 5 bases, and 10 bases had no gene match. The CDR3 here is CASSPSGGTGVTDTQYF. DNA for the CDR3: TGTGCCAGCAGCCCCTCCGGCGGGACAGGGGTCACAGATACGCAGTATTTT. The full variable domain, its missing parts supplied by reference TRBV7-9 and TRBJ2-3, is DTGVSQNPRHKITKRGQNVTFRCDPISEHNRLYWYRQTLGQGPEFLTYFQNEAQLEKSRLLSDRFSAERPKGSFSTLEIQRTEQGDSAMYLCASSPSGGTGVTDTQYFGPGTRLTVL.

In its sample, this clonotype was seen a few times. The rearrangement uses TRBV5-4 and TRBJ2-3; 11 nucleotides align to TRBD2. Per the germline V gene, CDR1 is SGHNT and CDR2 is YYREEE (reference sequence). V shed 4 bases, J shed 2 bases, and the junction held 3 bases outside the gene matches. The CDR3 loop spans 15 amino acids. The CDR3, as DNA: TGTGCCAGCAGCGTAGCGGGAGGGAACACAGATACGCAGTATTTT. It is translated as CASSVAGGNTDTQYF.

This clonotype was counted many times. The V gene is TRBV10-3, the J gene TRBJ2-7, with D possibly matching TRBD2 (6 bases). V was cut by 3 bases and J by 3 bases, with 12 bases left in between. The germline CDR1 and CDR2 sequences are ENHRY and SYGVKD. CDR3 length: 14 residues. The CDR3: CAISDREISYEQYF. In nucleotides, the CDR3 is TGTGCCATCAGTGACCGGGAGATCAGCTACGAGCAGTACTTC.

This clonotype was seen a handful of times. This CDR3 is CSARGSSGKASYNEQFF. The CDR3 nucleotides are TGCAGTGCTAGAGGTTCTAGCGGGAAGGCAAGCTACAATGAGCAGTTCTTC. The chain has TRBV20-1 and TRBJ2-1, with TRBD2 matching 9 bases. This CDR3 contains 17 residues. V shed 1 base, J shed 3 bases, and the junction held 10 bases outside the gene matches. Per germline, CDR1 DFQATT and CDR2 SNEGSKA (reference sequence).

The CDR3 here is CASRGTGGASDTQYF. The CDR3 nucleotides are TGTGCCAGCAGGGGGACAGGGGGCGCATCCGATACGCAGTATTTT. This rearrangement joins TRBV6-1 to TRBJ2-3; 12 bases match TRBD1. With V trimmed by 6 bases and J by 6 bases, 7 bases remained unmatched. This CDR3 contains 15 residues. Germline V CDR1 and CDR2: MNHNS, SASEGT.

In its sample, this clonotype was seen a few times. The gene calls are TRBV5-1 and TRBJ2-7; possible D gene TRBD1, 6 bases. Trimming took 0 bases from V and 1 from J, leaving 11 bases between them. Germline V lookup: CDR1 SGHRS, CDR2 YFSETQ. The length of the CDR3 is 15 residues. The CDR3 protein is CASSLGPGHSYEQYF. CDR3 bases: TGCGCCAGCAGCTTGGGACCGGGACATTCCTACGAGCAGTACTTC.

A few counts support this clonotype. The chain joins TRBV20-1 to TRBJ1-2; no reliable D call. The germline V gene has CDR1 DFQATT and CDR2 SNEGSKA (reference sequence). V was trimmed by 3 bases and J by 0 bases, leaving 8 bases between them. This CDR3 region has 13 residues. CDR3 nucleotide sequence: TGCAGTGCTAGTATCGGATCTAACTATGGCTACACCTTC. Translation: CSASIGSNYGYTF.

The table lists this clonotype with a few counts. J is TRBJ1-4 and V is TRBV7-2; D uncertain. Germline V gene data show CDR1 as SGHTA and CDR2 as FQGNSA. The CDR3 spans 13 residues. Trimming stripped 6 bases from V and 0 bases from J, with 5 bases between. The CDR3 region is CASSRTTNEKLFF. Here the CDR3 DNA reads TGTGCCAGCAGTCGGACAACTAATGAAAAACTGTTTTTT.

The rearrangement uses TRBV7-2 and TRBJ2-3, with D unresolved. The germline V gene has CDR1 SGHTA and CDR2 FQGNSA. V lost 10 bases and J lost 3, with 14 bases in between. This CDR3 spans 13 amino acids. The CDR3 is CATTFVATDTQYF. Here the CDR3 DNA reads TGTGCCACAACTTTTGTTGCGACAGATACGCAGTATTTT.

This clonotype came up many times. This rearrangement joins TRBV29-1 to TRBJ2-7; 10 nucleotides align to TRBD1. The V gene's germline CDR1 is SQVTM and CDR2 ANQGSEA. The CDR3 runs 12 residues. CDR3 coding DNA: TGCATCGGACAGGGGGATTCCCACGAGCAGTACTTC. Amino acid sequence: CIGQGDSHEQYF.

The chain recombines TRBV20-1 with TRBJ2-6; 7 bases match TRBD1. Germline assignment: CDR1 DFQATT and CDR2 SNEGSKA (reference sequence). The CDR3 is made up of 16 amino acids. CDR3 loop: CRARGTDRYGANVLTF. DNA for the CDR3: TGCAGGGCAAGAGGGACAGACCGCTACGGGGCCAACGTCCTGACTTTC.